This TCR beta chain was sequenced for a study of beta chain features in type 1 diabetes. Study outcomes and limitations: Any PCR bias toward short templates would affect both groups alike. Researchers cautioned that cDNA sequencing could over-represent cells with high TCR expression. For type 1 diabetes patients, VDJ junctions showed fewer insertions and more deletions.

The whole isolated RNA underwent reverse transcription, so sequencing captured expressed TCRB transcripts. Only in-frame clones appear in the TCRdb table, and some are missing; sequencing was by immunoSEQ multiplex PCR. Of 400,000 to 450,000 clones listed, approximately 14% are singletons. The CDR3 is made up of 18 amino acids. Germline V CDR1 and CDR2: KGHSH, LQKENI. Trimming cost V 3 bases and J 0 bases, with 15 bases left between them. Details on this clone: The antigen is unknown.

Post-sort purity exceeded 95% for all sorted populations. This TCR was sampled from a man aged 30 to 45 in good health. Sequenced sample: naive CD4+ T cells from blood. The chain recombines TRBV18 with TRBJ2-6; D not certain. CDR3 loop: CASSPIPPVSSGANVLTF. In nucleotides, the CDR3 is TGTGCCAGCTCACCCATACCACCCGTATCCTCTGGGGCCAACGTCCTGACTTTC.